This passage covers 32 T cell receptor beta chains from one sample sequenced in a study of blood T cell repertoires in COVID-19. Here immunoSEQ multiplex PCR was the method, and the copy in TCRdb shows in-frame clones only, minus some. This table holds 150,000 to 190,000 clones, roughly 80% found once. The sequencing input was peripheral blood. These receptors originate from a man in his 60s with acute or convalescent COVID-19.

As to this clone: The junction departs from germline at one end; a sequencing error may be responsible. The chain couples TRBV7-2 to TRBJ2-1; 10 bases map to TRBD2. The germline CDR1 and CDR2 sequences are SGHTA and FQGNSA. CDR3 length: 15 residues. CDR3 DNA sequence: TGTGCCAGCAGCCTAGCGGGGGCAACCGACAATGAGCAGTTCTTC. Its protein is CASSLAGATDNEQFF.

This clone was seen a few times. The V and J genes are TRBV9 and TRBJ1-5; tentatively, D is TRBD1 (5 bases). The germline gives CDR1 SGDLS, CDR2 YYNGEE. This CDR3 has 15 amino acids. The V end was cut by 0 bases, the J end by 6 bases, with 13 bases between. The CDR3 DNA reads TGTGCCAGCAGCGTAGGCGGGGCGCAGGGTCAGCCCCAGCATTTT. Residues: CASSVGGAQGQPQHF.

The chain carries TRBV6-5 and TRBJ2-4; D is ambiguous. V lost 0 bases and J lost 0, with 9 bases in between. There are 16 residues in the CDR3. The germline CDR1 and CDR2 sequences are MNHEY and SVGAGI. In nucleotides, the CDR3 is TGTGCCAGCAGTTACTCGTCCTCCCTAGCCAAAAACATTCAGTACTTC. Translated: CASSYSSSLAKNIQYF.

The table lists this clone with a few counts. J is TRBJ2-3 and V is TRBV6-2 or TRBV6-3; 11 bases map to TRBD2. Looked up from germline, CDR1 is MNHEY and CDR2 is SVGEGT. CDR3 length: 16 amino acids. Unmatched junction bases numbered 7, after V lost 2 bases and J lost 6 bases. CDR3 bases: TGTGCCAGCAGTTACGTTAGCGGGGGGGCCCGGGATACGCAGTATTTT. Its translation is CASSYVSGGARDTQYF.

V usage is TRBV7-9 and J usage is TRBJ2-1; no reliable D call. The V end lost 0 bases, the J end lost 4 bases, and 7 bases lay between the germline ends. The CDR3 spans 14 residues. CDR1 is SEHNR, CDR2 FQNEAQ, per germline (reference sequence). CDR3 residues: CASSLAGTYNEQFF. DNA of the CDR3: TGTGCCAGCAGCTTAGCGGGCACTTACAATGAGCAGTTCTTC.

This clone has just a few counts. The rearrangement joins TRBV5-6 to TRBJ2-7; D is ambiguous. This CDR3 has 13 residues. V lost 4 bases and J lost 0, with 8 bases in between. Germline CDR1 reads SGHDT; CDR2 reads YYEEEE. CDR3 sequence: CASSAVSSYEQYF. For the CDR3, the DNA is TGTGCCAGCAGCGCAGTAAGCTCCTACGAGCAGTACTTC. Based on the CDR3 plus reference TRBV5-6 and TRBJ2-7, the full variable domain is DAGVTQSPTHLIKTRGQQVTLRCSPKSGHDTVSWYQQALGQGPQFIFQYYEEEERQRGNFPDRFSGHQFPNYSSELNVNALLLGDSALYLCASSAVSSYEQYFGPGTRLTVT.

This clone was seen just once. The CDR3 loop is CASSPPLAGVSNEQFF. CDR3 DNA: TGTGCCAGTAGTCCCCCACTAGCGGGAGTTTCCAATGAGCAGTTCTTC. The chain uses TRBV19 and TRBJ2-1; 11 positions agree with TRBD2. Germline lookup yields CDR1 LNHDA and CDR2 SQIVND (reference sequence). This CDR3 spans 16 amino acids. Trimming took 5 bases from V and 6 from J; bases not matched to a gene: 9.

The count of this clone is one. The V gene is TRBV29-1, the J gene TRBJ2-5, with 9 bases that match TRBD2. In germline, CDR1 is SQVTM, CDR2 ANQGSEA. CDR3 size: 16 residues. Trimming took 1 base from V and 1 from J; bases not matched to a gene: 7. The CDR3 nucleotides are TGCAGCGTTGAAGTTAGCGGGGGCCCGGCCCAAGAGACCCAGTACTTC. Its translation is CSVEVSGGPAQETQYF.

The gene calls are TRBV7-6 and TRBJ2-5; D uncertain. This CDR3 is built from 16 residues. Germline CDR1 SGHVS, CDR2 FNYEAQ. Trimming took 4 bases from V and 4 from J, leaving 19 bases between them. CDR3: CASSSPPVSLVETQYF. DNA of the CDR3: TGTGCCAGCAGCTCCCCCCCCGTTAGCCTGGTAGAGACCCAGTACTTC.

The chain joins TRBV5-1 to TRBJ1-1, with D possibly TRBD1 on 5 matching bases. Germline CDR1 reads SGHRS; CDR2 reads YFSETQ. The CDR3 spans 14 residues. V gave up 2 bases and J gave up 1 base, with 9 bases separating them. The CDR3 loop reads CASSFQGTNTEAFF. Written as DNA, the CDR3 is TGCGCCAGCAGCTTTCAGGGAACGAACACTGAAGCTTTCTTT.

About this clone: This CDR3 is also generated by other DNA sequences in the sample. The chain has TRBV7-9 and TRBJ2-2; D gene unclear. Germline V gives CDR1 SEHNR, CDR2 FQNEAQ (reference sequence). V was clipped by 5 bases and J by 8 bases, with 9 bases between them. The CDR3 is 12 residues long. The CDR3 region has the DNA TGTGCCAGCAGCCTGGAGCAAGGGGAGCTGTTTTTT. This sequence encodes CASSLEQGELFF.

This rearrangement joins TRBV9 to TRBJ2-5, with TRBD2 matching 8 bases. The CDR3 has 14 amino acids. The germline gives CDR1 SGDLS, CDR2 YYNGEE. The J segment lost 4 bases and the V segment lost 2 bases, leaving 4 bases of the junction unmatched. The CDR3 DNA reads TGTGCCAGCAGCGTTCGGGAGGGCGGAGAGACCCAGTACTTC. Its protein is CASSVREGGETQYF.

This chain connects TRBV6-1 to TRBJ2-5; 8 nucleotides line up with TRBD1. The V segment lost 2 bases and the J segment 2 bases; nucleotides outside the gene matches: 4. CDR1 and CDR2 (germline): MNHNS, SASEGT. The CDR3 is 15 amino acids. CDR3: CASSELTGAQETQYF. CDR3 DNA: TGTGCCAGCAGTGAATTGACAGGGGCACAAGAGACCCAGTACTTC.

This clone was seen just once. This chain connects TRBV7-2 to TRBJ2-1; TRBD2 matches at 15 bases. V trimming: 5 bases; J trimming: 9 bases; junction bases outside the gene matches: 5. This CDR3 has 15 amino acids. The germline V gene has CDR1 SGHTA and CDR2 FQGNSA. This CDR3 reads CASSRRTSGRGEQFF. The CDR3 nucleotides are TGTGCCAGCAGCAGGAGGACTAGCGGGAGGGGTGAGCAGTTCTTC.

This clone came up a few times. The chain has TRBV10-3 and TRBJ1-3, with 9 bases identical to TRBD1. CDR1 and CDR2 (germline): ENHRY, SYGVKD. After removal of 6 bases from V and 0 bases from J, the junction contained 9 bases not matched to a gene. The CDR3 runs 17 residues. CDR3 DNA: TGTGCCATCAGCCGGGCGGACAGGGGTTTCTCTGGAAACACCATATATTTT. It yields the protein CAISRADRGFSGNTIYF.

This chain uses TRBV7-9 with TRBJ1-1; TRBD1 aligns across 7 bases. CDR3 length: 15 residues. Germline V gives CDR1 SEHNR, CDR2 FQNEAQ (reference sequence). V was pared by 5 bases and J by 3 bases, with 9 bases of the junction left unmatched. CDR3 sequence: CASSKGTGVYTEAFF. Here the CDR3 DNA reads TGTGCCAGCAGCAAAGGAACAGGGGTATACACTGAAGCTTTCTTT.

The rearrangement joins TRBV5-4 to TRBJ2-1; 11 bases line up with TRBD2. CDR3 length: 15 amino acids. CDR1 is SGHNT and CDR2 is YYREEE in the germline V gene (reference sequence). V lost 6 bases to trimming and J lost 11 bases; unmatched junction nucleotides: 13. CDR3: CASTELAGGPGKQFF. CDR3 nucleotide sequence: TGTGCCAGCACCGAGTTAGCGGGAGGGCCAGGAAAGCAGTTCTTC.

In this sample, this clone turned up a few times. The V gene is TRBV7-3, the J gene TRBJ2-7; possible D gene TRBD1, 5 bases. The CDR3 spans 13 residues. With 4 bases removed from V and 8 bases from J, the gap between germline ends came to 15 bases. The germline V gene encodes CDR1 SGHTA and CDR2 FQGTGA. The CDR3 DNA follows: TGTGCCAGCAGCTCAGACTCGACAGCCAAGCAGTACTTC. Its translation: CASSSDSTAKQYF. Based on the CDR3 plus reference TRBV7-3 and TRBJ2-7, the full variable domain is GAGVSQTPSNKVTEKGKYVELRCDPISGHTALYWYRQSLGQGPEFLIYFQGTGAADDSGLPNDRFFAVRPEGSVSTLKIQRTERGDSAVYLCASSSDSTAKQYFGPGTRLTVT.

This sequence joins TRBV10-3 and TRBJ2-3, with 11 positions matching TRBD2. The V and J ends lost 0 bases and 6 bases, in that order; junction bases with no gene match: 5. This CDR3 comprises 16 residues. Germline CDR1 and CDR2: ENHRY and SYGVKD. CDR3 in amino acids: CAISESTSGSRDTQYF. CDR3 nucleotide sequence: TGTGCCATCAGTGAGTCTACTAGCGGGAGCAGGGATACGCAGTATTTT.

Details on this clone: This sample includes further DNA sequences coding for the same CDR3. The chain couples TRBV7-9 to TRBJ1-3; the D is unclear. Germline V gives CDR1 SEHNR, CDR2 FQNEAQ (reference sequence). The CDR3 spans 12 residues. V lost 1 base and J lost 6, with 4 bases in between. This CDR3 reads CASSLGANTIYF. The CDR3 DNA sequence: TGTGCCAGCAGCTTAGGAGCAAACACCATATATTTT.

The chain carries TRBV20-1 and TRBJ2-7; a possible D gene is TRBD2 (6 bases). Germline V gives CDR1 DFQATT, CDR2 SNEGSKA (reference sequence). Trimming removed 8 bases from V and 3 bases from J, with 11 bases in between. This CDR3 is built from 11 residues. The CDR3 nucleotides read TGCAGTTACATGGGGGGCTACGAGCAGTACTTC. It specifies CSYMGGYEQYF.

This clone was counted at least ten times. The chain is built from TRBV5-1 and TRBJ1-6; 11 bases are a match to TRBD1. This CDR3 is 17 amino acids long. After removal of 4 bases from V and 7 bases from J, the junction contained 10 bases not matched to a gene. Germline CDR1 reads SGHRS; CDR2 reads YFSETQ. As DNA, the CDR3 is TGCGCCAGCAGCCTCGGAGGGACAGGGGGTGGCAATTCACCCCTCCACTTT. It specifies CASSLGGTGGGNSPLHF.

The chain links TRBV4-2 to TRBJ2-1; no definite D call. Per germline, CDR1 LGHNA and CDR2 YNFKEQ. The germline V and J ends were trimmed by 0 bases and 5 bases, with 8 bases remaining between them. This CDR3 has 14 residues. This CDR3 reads CASSQEPRHNEQFF. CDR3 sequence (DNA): TGTGCCAGCAGCCAAGAACCGCGCCACAATGAGCAGTTCTTC.

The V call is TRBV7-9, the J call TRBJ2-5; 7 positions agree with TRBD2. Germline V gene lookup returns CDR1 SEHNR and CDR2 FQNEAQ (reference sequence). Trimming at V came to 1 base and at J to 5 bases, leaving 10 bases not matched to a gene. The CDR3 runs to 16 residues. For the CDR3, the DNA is TGTGCCAGCAGCTTAGGGGCTAGCGGTTGGAGGGAGACCCAGTACTTC. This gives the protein CASSLGASGWRETQYF.

The CDR3 sequence: CASSQEGDRGVYGYTF. Here the CDR3 DNA reads TGCGCCAGCAGCCAAGAAGGGGACAGGGGGGTCTATGGCTACACCTTC. This chain connects TRBV4-1 to TRBJ1-2; TRBD1 aligns across 11 bases. This CDR3 spans 16 amino acids. Germline trimming cut 0 bases from V and 4 bases from J; bases unmatched to any gene: 4. Germline CDR1 is MGHRA and CDR2 is YSYEKL.

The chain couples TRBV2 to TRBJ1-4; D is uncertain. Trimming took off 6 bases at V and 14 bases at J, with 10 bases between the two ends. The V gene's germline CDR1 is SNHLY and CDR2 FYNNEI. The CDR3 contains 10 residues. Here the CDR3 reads CASRILSLFF. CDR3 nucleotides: TGTGCCAGCAGGATCCTCAGTCTGTTTTTT.

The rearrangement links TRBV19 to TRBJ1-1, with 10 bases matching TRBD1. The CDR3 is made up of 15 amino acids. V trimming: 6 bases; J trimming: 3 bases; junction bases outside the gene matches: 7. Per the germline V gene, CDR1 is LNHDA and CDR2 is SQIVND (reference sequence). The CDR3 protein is CASRPDRGMDTEAFF. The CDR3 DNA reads TGTGCCAGTAGACCGGACAGGGGGATGGACACTGAAGCTTTCTTT. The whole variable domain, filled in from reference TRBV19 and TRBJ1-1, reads DGGITQSPKYLFRKEGQNVTLSCEQNLNHDAMYWYRQDPGQGLRLIYYSQIVNDFQKGDIAEGYSVSREKKESFPLTVTSAQKNPTAFYLCASRPDRGMDTEAFFGQGTRLTVV.

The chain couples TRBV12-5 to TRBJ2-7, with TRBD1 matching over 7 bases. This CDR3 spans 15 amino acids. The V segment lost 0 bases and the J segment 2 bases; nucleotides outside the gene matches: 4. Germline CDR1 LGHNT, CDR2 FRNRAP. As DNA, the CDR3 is TGTGCTAGTGGTTTGGTACTGGGGACAGCCTACGAGCAGTACTTC. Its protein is CASGLVLGTAYEQYF. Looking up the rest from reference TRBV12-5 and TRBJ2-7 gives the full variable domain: DARVTQTPRHKVTEMGQEVTMRCQPILGHNTVFWYRQTMMQGLELLAYFRNRAPLDDSGMPKDRFSAEMPDATLATLKIQPSEPRDSAVYFCASGLVLGTAYEQYFGPGTRLTVT.

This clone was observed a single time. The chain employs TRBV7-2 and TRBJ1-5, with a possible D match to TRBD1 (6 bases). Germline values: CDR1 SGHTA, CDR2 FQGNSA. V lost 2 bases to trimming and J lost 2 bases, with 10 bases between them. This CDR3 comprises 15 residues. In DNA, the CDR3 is TGTGCCAGCAGCTTAACTAGGACAGGCAATCAGCCCCAGCATTTT. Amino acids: CASSLTRTGNQPQHF.

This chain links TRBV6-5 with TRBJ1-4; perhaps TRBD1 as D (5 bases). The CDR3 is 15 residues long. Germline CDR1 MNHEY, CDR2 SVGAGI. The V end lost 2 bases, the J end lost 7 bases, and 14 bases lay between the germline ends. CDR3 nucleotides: TGTGCCAGCAGTTACGGGGGGGTAAAGGGTGAAAAACTGTTTTTT. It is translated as CASSYGGVKGEKLFF.

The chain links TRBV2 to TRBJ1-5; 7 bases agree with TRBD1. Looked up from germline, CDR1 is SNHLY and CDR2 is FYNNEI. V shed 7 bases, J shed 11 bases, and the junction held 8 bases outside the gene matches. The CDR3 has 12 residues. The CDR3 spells CASTGTERTQHF. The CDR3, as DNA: TGTGCCAGCACCGGGACAGAAAGGACCCAGCATTTT.

This CDR3 reads CASSNTSGRPPANYEQYF. The CDR3 bases are TGTGCCAGCAGCAACACTAGCGGGAGGCCCCCTGCGAACTACGAGCAGTACTTC. This chain uses TRBV21-1 with TRBJ2-7; the table gives TRBD2 as D, unverified against the DNA. TRBV21-1 is reported as a pseudogene. The length of the CDR3 is 18 residues.